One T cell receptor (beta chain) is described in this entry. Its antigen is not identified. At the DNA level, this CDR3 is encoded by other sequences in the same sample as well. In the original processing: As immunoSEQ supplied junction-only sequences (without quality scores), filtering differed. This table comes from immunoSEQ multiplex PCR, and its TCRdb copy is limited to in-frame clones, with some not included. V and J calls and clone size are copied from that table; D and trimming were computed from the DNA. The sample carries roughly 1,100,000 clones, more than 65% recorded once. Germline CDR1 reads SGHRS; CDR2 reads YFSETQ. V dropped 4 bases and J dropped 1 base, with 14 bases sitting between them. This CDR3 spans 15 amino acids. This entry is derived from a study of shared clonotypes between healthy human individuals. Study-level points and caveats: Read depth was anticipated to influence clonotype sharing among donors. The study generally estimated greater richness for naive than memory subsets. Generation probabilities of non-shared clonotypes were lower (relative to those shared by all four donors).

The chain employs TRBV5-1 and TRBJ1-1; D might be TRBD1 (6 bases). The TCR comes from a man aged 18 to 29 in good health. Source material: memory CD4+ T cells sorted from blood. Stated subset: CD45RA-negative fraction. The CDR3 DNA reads TGCGCCAGCAGCCCTAATTCGGGACAGAACACTGAAGCTTTCTTT. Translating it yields CASSPNSGQNTEAFF.